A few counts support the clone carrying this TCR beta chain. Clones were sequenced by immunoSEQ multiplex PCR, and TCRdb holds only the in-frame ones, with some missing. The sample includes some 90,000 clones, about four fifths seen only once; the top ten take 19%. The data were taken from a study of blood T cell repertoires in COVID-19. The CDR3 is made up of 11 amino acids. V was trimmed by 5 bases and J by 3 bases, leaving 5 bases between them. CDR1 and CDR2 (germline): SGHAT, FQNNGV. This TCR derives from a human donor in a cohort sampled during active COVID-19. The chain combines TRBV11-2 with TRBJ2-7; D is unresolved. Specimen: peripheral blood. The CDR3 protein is CASSNYYEQYF. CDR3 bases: TGTGCCAGCAGCAATTACTACGAGCAGTACTTC.